This paragraph reports one T cell receptor beta chain. This CDR3 region has 14 residues. The ends were cut back, 7 bases at V and 4 bases at J, with 14 bases in the middle. The germline CDR1 and CDR2 sequences are SNHLY and FYNNEI. This record comes from a study of blood T cell repertoires in COVID-19. The wider study: Resolution of symptoms, clearance, or two negative PCRs was present in recovered Cohort 3 donors.

Clones were sequenced by immunoSEQ multiplex PCR, and TCRdb holds only the in-frame ones, with some missing. This sample yields a few hundred thousand clones, of which about 89% are seen a single time; approximately 1.8% belongs to the top ten. Sequenced material: PBMCs or T cells enriched from blood (not recorded which). V gene TRBV2 combines with J gene TRBJ2-1; perhaps TRBD2 as D (6 bases). This TCR was recovered from a man aged 35-49 years in a cohort exposed to, infected with or recovered from COVID-19 (not recorded which). The CDR3 sequence is CASKPGLIYNEQFF. The CDR3 coding sequence is TGTGCCAGCAAACCGGGACTCATTTACAATGAGCAGTTCTTC.